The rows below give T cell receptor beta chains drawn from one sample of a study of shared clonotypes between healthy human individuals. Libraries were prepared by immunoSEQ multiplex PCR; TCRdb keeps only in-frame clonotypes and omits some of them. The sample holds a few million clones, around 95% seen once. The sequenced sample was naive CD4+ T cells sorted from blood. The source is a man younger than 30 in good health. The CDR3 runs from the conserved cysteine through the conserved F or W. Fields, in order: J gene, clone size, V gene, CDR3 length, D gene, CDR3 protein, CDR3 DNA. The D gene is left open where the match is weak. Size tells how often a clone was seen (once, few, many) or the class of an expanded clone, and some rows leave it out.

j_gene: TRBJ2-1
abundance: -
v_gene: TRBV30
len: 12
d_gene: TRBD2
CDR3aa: CALTSGRAFQFF
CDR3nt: TGTGCCTTAACAAGCGGGAGGGCCTTTCAGTTCTTC

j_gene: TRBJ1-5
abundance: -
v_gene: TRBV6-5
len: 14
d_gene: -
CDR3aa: CASSYGGSNQPQHF
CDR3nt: TGTGCCAGCAGTTACGGCGGAAGCAATCAGCCCCAGCATTTT

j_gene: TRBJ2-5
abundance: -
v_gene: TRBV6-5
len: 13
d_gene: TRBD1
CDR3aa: CASMKGARETQYF
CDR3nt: TGTGCCAGCATGAAGGGGGCGAGAGAGACCCAGTACTTC

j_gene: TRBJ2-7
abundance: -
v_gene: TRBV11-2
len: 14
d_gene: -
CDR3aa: CASSRDGRYYEQYF
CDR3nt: TGTGCCAGCAGCCGGGACGGTCGATACTACGAGCAGTACTTC

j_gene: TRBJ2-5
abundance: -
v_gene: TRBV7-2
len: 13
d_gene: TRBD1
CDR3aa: CASATGAGETQYF
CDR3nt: TGTGCCAGCGCCACAGGGGCGGGCGAGACCCAGTACTTC

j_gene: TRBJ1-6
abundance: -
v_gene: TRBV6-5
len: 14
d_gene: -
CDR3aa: CASSYTGSNSPLHF
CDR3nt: TGTGCCAGCAGTTATACAGGGAGTAATTCACCCCTCCACTTT

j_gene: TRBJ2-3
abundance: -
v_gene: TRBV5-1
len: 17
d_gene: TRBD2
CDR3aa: CASSLVASGAHTDTQYF
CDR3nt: TGCGCCAGCAGCTTGGTGGCTAGCGGGGCCCACACAGATACGCAGTATTTT

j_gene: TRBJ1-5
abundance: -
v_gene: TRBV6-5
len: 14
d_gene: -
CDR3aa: CASSPEGLNQPQHF
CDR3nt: TGTGCCAGCAGTCCCGAGGGCCTCAATCAGCCCCAGCATTTT

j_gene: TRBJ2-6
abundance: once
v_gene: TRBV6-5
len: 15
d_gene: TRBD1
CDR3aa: CASSSGGLGANVLTF
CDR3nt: TGTGCCAGCAGTTCAGGGGGCCTTGGGGCCAACGTCCTGACTTTC

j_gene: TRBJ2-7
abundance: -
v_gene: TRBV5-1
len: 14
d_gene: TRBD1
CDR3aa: CASSLDRGLDEQYF
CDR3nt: TGCGCCAGCAGCTTGGACAGGGGGCTGGACGAGCAGTACTTC

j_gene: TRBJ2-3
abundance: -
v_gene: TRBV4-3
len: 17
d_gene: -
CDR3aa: CASSQEGHHKGTDTQYF
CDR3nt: TGCGCCAGCAGCCAAGAAGGTCACCATAAGGGTACAGATACGCAGTATTTT

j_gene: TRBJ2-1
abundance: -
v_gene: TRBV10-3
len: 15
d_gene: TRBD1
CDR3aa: CAISGRQGPYNEQFF
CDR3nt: TGTGCCATCAGTGGAAGACAGGGCCCCTACAATGAGCAGTTCTTC

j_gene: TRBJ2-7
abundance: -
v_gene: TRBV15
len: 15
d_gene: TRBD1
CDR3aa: CATSRGQGNTYEQYF
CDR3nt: TGTGCCACCAGCAGAGGACAGGGGAATACCTACGAGCAGTACTTC

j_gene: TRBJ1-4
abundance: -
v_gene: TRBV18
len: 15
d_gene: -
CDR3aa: CASSPLDSANEKLFF
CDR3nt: TGTGCCAGCTCGCCCTTGGACAGTGCAAATGAAAAACTGTTTTTT

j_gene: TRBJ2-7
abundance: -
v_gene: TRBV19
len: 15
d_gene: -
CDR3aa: CASWGLGLLTYEQYF
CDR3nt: TGTGCCAGTTGGGGGCTGGGCCTCCTCACCTACGAGCAGTACTTC

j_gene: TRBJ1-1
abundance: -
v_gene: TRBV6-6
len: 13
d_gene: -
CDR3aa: CASSSTGFTEAFF
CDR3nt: TGTGCCAGCAGTTCGACAGGCTTCACTGAAGCTTTCTTT

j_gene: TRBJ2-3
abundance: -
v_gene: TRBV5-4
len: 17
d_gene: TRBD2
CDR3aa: CASSLPLAGAGTDTQYF
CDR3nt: TGTGCCAGCAGCTTGCCCTTAGCGGGAGCGGGCACAGATACGCAGTATTTT

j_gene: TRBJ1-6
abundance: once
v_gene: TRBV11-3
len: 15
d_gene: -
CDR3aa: CASSLEGTDASPLHF
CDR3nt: TGTGCCAGCAGCTTAGAGGGAACTGACGCTTCACCCCTCCACTTT

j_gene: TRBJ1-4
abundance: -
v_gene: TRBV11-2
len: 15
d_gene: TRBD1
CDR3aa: CASSPWTGEREKLFF
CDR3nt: TGTGCCAGCAGCCCGTGGACAGGGGAACGCGAAAAACTGTTTTTT

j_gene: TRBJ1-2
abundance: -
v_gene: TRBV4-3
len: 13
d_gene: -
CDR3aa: CASSQDSGYGYTF
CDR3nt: TGCGCCAGCAGCCAAGATTCGGGGTACGGCTACACCTTC

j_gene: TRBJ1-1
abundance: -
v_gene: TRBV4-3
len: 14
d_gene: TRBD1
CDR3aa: CASSQQNRGTEAFF
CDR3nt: TGCGCCAGCAGCCAGCAGAACAGGGGGACGGAAGCTTTCTTT

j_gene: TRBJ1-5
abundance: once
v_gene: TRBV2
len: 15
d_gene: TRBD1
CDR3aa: CASNGGQGLGQPQHF
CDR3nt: TGTGCCAGCAATGGGGGACAGGGACTAGGGCAGCCCCAGCATTTT

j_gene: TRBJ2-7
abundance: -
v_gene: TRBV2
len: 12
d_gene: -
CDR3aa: CASKADTYEQYF
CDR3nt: TGTGCCAGCAAAGCGGACACCTACGAGCAGTACTTC

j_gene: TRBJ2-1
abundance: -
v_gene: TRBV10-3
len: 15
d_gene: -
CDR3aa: CAISERGSSYNEQFF
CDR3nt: TGTGCCATCAGTGAACGGGGGAGCTCCTACAATGAGCAGTTCTTC

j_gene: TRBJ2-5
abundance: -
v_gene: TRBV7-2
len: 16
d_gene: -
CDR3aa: CASSLAGGTFQETQYF
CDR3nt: TGTGCCAGCAGCTTAGCGGGAGGGACATTTCAAGAGACCCAGTACTTC

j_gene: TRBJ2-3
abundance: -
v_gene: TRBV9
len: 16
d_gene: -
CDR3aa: CASSGPLGGDTDTQYF
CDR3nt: TGTGCCAGCAGCGGACCCTTAGGGGGGGACACAGATACGCAGTATTTT

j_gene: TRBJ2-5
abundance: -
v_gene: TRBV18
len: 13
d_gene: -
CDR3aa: CASLSGNQETQYF
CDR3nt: TGTGCCAGCCTCAGCGGAAACCAAGAGACCCAGTACTTC

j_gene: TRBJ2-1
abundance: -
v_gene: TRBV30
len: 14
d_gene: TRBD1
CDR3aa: CAWRMDRANNEQFF
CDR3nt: TGTGCCTGGAGGATGGACAGGGCCAACAATGAGCAGTTCTTC

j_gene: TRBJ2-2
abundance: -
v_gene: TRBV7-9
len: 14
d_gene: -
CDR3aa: CASSPKSGTGELFF
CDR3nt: TGTGCCAGCAGCCCAAAATCGGGCACCGGGGAGCTGTTTTTT

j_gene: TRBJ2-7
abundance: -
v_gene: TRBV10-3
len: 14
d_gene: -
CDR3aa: CATQLGGPTHEQYF
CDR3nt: TGTGCCACCCAACTCGGAGGGCCGACTCACGAGCAGTACTTC

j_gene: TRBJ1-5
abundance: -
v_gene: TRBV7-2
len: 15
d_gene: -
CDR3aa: CASSLTGTGNQPQHF
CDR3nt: TGTGCCAGCAGCCTAACCGGCACTGGCAATCAGCCCCAGCATTTT

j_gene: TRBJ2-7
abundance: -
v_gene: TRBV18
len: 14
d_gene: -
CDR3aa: CASSPTRDSYEQYF
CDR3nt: TGTGCCAGCTCCCCGACACGCGACTCCTACGAGCAGTACTTC

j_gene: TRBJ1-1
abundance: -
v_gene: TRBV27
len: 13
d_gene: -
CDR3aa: CASSTPQGTEAFF
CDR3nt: TGTGCCAGCAGCACACCTCAAGGGACTGAAGCTTTCTTT

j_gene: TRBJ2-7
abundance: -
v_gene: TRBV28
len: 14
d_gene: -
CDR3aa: CASSSGRGSYEQYF
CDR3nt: TGTGCCAGCAGCTCTGGCAGGGGCTCCTACGAGCAGTACTTC

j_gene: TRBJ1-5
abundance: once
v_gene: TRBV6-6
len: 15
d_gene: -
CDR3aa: CASSSPLLSNQPQHF
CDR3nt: TGTGCCAGCAGTTCGCCCCTCCTTAGCAATCAGCCCCAGCATTTT